These 24 T cell receptor beta chains were all obtained from the same sample, sequenced in a study of shared clonotypes between healthy human individuals. Libraries were prepared by immunoSEQ multiplex PCR; TCRdb keeps only in-frame clonotypes and omits some of them. This sample carries some 1 million clones, 75% of them seen once, and the ten largest clones take about 1.5%. The sequenced sample was memory CD4+ T cells sorted from blood. Subset described: CD45RA-negative fraction. The receptors shown here come from a man aged 18-30 years in good health.

The CDR3 sequence is CASSLGPGLAATDTQYF. The CDR3 DNA reads TGTGCCAGCAGCTTAGGTCCGGGACTAGCGGCCACAGATACGCAGTATTTT. This chain uses TRBV7-2 with TRBJ2-3; 11 positions agree with TRBD2. Germline trimming cut 1 base from V and 2 bases from J; bases unmatched to any gene: 5. The CDR3 is 17 amino acids. CDR1 and CDR2 from the germline V gene are SGHTA and FQGNSA.

The rearrangement joins TRBV4-2 to TRBJ1-2, with D perhaps TRBD1 (6 bases). V was shortened by 0 bases and J by 6 bases, with 14 bases between the two germline ends. CDR3 length: 15 residues. The germline V gene encodes CDR1 LGHNA and CDR2 YNFKEQ. CDR3 bases: TGTGCCAGCAGCCAAGAATTGGGGGGGCGAGATGGCTACACCTTC. This translates into CASSQELGGRDGYTF.

This clone was seen once. The V call is TRBV9, the J call TRBJ1-2, with a possible D match to TRBD1 (6 bases). The V and J ends lost 1 base and 6 bases respectively, with 10 bases between them. The CDR3 is made up of 13 amino acids. The germline V gene encodes CDR1 SGDLS and CDR2 YYNGEE. In nucleotides, the CDR3 is TGTGCCAGCAGCGTACAGGGGAAGGATGGCTACACCTTC. Encoded protein: CASSVQGKDGYTF. The full variable domain, completed using reference TRBV9 and TRBJ1-2, is DSGVTQTPKHLITATGQRVTLRCSPRSGDLSVYWYQQSLDQGLQFLIQYYNGEERAKGNILERFSAQQFPDLHSELNLSSLELGDSALYFCASSVQGKDGYTFGSGTRLTVV.

This chain joins TRBV2 and TRBJ2-7; 8 bases are shared with TRBD1. This CDR3 spans 15 amino acids. V was clipped by 2 bases and J by 5 bases; unmatched bases: 8. Per the germline V gene, CDR1 is SNHLY and CDR2 is FYNNEI. CDR3 nucleotides: TGTGCCAGCAGTGAATCGAGGACAGGGCTGGACGAGCAGTACTTC. This sequence encodes CASSESRTGLDEQYF.

Note on this clone: The same CDR3 also results from other DNA sequences found in this sample. The V gene is TRBV5-5, the J gene TRBJ1-2; perhaps TRBD1 as D (6 bases). The V gene lost 5 bases and the J gene lost 2 bases, with 10 bases spanning the gap. Germline V CDR1 and CDR2: SGHKS, YYEKEE (reference sequence). This CDR3 comprises 13 residues. The CDR3 sequence is CASSPDRNYGYTF. CDR3 DNA sequence: TGTGCCAGCAGTCCAGACAGGAACTATGGCTACACCTTC.

This chain uses TRBV5-1 with TRBJ1-4; D call uncertain. V dropped 1 base and J dropped 0 bases, with 7 bases sitting between them. CDR1 and CDR2 from the germline V gene are SGHRS and YFSETQ. This CDR3 has 15 amino acids. The CDR3 protein is CASSLMGSTNEKLFF. Written as DNA, the CDR3 is TGCGCCAGCAGCTTGATGGGATCAACTAATGAAAAACTGTTTTTT.

The V gene is TRBV6-5, the J gene TRBJ1-2, with TRBD1 matching over 7 bases. The CDR3 runs to 15 residues. V lost 4 bases and J lost 6; bases outside the gene matches: 11. Germline CDR1 is MNHEY and CDR2 is SVGAGI. This CDR3 is CASSSMDRPRDGYTF. CDR3 nucleotides: TGTGCCAGCAGTTCCATGGACAGGCCTAGGGATGGCTACACCTTC.

This clone came up once. The genes are TRBV2 and TRBJ2-2, with 8 bases that match TRBD1. The CDR3 loop spans 14 amino acids. The V gene's germline CDR1 is SNHLY and CDR2 FYNNEI. V gave up 7 bases and J gave up 2 bases; unmatched junction bases: 3. In DNA, the CDR3 is TGTGCCAGCAACGGACAGGGTAACACCGGGGAGCTGTTTTTT. This gives the protein CASNGQGNTGELFF.

This chain joins TRBV10-1 and TRBJ2-2, with D unresolved. The CDR3 loop spans 12 amino acids. In germline, CDR1 is WNHNN, CDR2 SYGVQD (reference sequence). V was trimmed by 3 bases and J by 6 bases, leaving 5 bases between them. In DNA, the CDR3 is TGCGCCAGCAGTGAAAGGCCCGGGGAGCTGTTTTTT. It codes for CASSERPGELFF.

V and J are TRBV19 and TRBJ2-5, with 7 nucleotides matching TRBD1. This CDR3 comprises 11 residues. CDR1 LNHDA and CDR2 SQIVND come from the germline V gene (reference sequence). This CDR3 is CASTGKETQYF. The CDR3 DNA reads as TGTGCTTCGACAGGGAAAGAGACCCAGTACTTC.

This clone has only one observation. The CDR3 loop is CASSQERGLGGYTF. In nucleotides, the CDR3 is TGCGCCAGCAGCCAAGAGAGGGGGCTCGGTGGCTACACCTTC. This chain joins TRBV4-3 and TRBJ1-2; TRBD1 matches at 7 bases. V shed 0 bases and J 7 bases; nucleotides not matched to a gene: 5. This CDR3 region has 14 residues. Germline assignment: CDR1 LGHNA and CDR2 YSLEER.

The chain joins TRBV7-9 to TRBJ2-3, with a weak D call TRBD2 (5 bases). The length of the CDR3 is 14 residues. Trimming removed 2 bases from V and 8 bases from J, with 14 bases in between. The V gene's germline CDR1 is SEHNR and CDR2 FQNEAQ (reference sequence). The DNA for the CDR3 is TGTGCCAGCAGCTTAAGCGGAGTTTCGGGTACGCAGTATTTT. Amino acid sequence: CASSLSGVSGTQYF.

V gene TRBV25-1 combines with J gene TRBJ1-2; D gene unclear. The CDR3 consists of 13 residues. Germline V gives CDR1 MGHDK, CDR2 SYGVNS. The V end was cut by 4 bases, the J end by 6 bases, with 12 bases between. CDR3 nucleotide sequence: TGTGCCAGCAGTGGTCCAGGTGTCGATGGCTACACCTTC. Amino acids: CASSGPGVDGYTF.

In its sample, this clone was seen a few times. The chain has TRBV2 and TRBJ1-5; perhaps TRBD1 as D (5 bases). Germline V gives CDR1 SNHLY, CDR2 FYNNEI. The V gene lost 7 bases and the J gene lost 3 bases, with 10 bases spanning the gap. This CDR3 comprises 13 residues. CDR3 DNA sequence: TGTGCCAGCAATAGGGACTTCAATCAGCCCCAGCATTTT. It yields the protein CASNRDFNQPQHF.

The V gene is TRBV28, the J gene TRBJ1-3; a weak D match, TRBD1 (5 bases). The germline gives CDR1 MDHEN, CDR2 SYDVKM. The CDR3 loop spans 13 amino acids. V lost 7 bases and J 4 bases, leaving 11 bases between the germline ends. Written as DNA, the CDR3 is TGTGCCAGCACCCCCGGGGACGGAAACACCATATATTTT. Encoded protein: CASTPGDGNTIYF.

The chain joins TRBV19 to TRBJ1-2; D uncertain. The CDR3 is 12 amino acids. Germline CDR1 reads LNHDA; CDR2 reads SQIVND (reference sequence). Deletions cut 7 bases from V and 5 bases from J, with 11 bases between. CDR3: CASTDLRYGYTF. CDR3 DNA: TGTGCCAGTACGGACCTGCGATATGGCTACACCTTC.

With regard to this clone: This could be a read error, since a much larger clone is one nucleotide away. The chain recombines TRBV6-6 with TRBJ1-1, with unresolved D. CDR1 and CDR2 (germline): MNHNY, SVGAGI (reference sequence). This CDR3 has 13 amino acids. V was clipped by 2 bases and J by 1 base, with 5 bases between them. The CDR3 DNA is TGTGCCAGCAGTTACCAGACGAACACTGAAGCTTTCTTT. This sequence encodes CASSYQTNTEAFF.

The chain carries TRBV6-1 and TRBJ1-6; D is undetermined. V was shortened by 3 bases and J by 4 bases, with 16 bases between the two germline ends. The CDR3 is made up of 17 amino acids. Germline CDR1 reads MNHNS; CDR2 reads SASEGT. The CDR3 here is CASSDRVPGSYNSPLHF. The CDR3 region has the DNA TGTGCCAGCAGTGACAGAGTACCGGGGAGTTATAATTCACCCCTCCACTTT.

The gene calls are TRBV6-4 and TRBJ2-1; D is perhaps TRBD2 (5 bases). Germline values: CDR1 MRHNA, CDR2 SNTAGT. Between the trimmed V and J ends, which lost 5 bases and 8 bases, there was a span of 10 bases. The CDR3 sequence is 12 residues long. The chain's CDR3 is CASSPEGDEQFF. The CDR3 DNA reads as TGTGCCAGCAGTCCCGAGGGAGATGAGCAGTTCTTC.

This rearrangement joins TRBV5-1 to TRBJ1-1; the D is unclear. CDR3 length: 15 residues. CDR1 is SGHRS, CDR2 YFSETQ, per germline. V was cut by 0 bases and J by 3 bases, with 12 bases left in between. The DNA of the CDR3 is TGCGCCAGCAGCTTGGAGGCGAGTACGTACACTGAAGCTTTCTTT. Translation: CASSLEASTYTEAFF.

The chain joins TRBV19 to TRBJ1-2, with 9 bases lining up with TRBD1. Germline assignment: CDR1 LNHDA and CDR2 SQIVND (reference sequence). The CDR3 has 14 residues. Trimming removed 7 bases from V and 4 bases from J; junction bases left unmatched: 7. CDR3 protein: CASTTGQGIYGYTF. The CDR3 DNA follows: TGTGCCAGTACCACGGGACAGGGAATCTATGGCTACACCTTC.

This clone was observed a few times. The V and J genes are TRBV18 and TRBJ2-7; D might be TRBD2 (6 bases). This CDR3 has 13 amino acids. Trimming removed 1 base from V and 4 bases from J, with 8 bases in between. Per germline, CDR1 KGHSH and CDR2 LQKENI. CDR3 loop: CASSPLEGYEQYF. CDR3 nucleotide sequence: TGTGCCAGCTCACCACTGGAGGGTTACGAGCAGTACTTC.

This clone was counted between two and nine times. The chain is built from TRBV28 and TRBJ1-5, with 8 nucleotides matching TRBD1. Losses at the gene ends were 2 bases for V and 7 bases for J; bases not matched to a gene: 10. CDR1 is MDHEN and CDR2 is SYDVKM in the germline V gene. The CDR3 has 16 residues. The DNA for the CDR3 is TGTGCCAGCAGTTTACAGGGGGCCTTGATGCGACAGCCCCAGCATTTT. It is translated as CASSLQGALMRQPQHF.

CDR3 in DNA: TGTGCCAGCAGTTCCGGGGACAGGTTTGGTGGCTACACCTTC. The encoded protein is CASSSGDRFGGYTF. The chain employs TRBV6-5 and TRBJ1-2; 8 nucleotides agree with TRBD1. Germline V CDR1 and CDR2: MNHEY, SVGAGI. J gave up 7 bases and V 4 bases, and 8 bases lay outside the gene matches. The CDR3 has 14 amino acids.